The clone carrying this T cell receptor (beta chain) was seen once. Its antigen remains unidentified. This entry comes from a study of T cell responses to AZD1222 COVID-19 vaccine. Study-level points and caveats: Breadth and depth of Spike-specific TCRs rose after two AZD1222 doses.

TCRdb keeps only in-frame clones here, not all; method: immunoSEQ multiplex PCR. The table shows roughly 120,000 clones, with roughly 90% occurring only once. The CDR3 is made up of 15 amino acids. Germline V gene lookup returns CDR1 SGHRS and CDR2 YFSETQ. With 5 bases removed from V and 4 bases from J, the gap between germline ends came to 18 bases. V usage is TRBV5-1 and J usage is TRBJ1-2; tentative D call: TRBD1 (5 bases). This receptor was identified in an adult in good health. The input for sequencing was peripheral blood, taken on day 0 of AZD1222 vaccination. CDR3 residues: CASSFAGGGSYGYTF. For the CDR3, the DNA is TGCGCCAGCAGTTTCGCCGGGGGAGGATCCTATGGCTACACCTTC.